This TCR beta chain derives from a study of siplizumab effects on memory and regulatory T cells (dated by TCRdb to between 2018 and 2021). Turning to the overall study: The study looked at the effect of siplizumab, an anti-CD2 antibody, on alloreactive T-cell subsets in allogeneic mixed lymphocyte reactions made from human PBMCs. The paper as a whole reports these results and caveats: Whether proliferating Tregs from siplizumab cultures were suppressive was not functionally confirmed. Greater diversity appeared to be present in unstimulated naive T cells than in memory T cells, and a substantial contribution to the alloresponse seemed to be made by naive cells. A naive or memory phenotype could not be assigned to roughly 75-96% of proliferating CD4+ or CD8+ clones. Of the alloreactive CD4+ clones that could be mapped, the Treg-derived share averaged around 64% with siplizumab compared with 25% to 30% in control reactions. The cumulative frequency of alloreactive sequences that could be traced back to unstimulated CD4+ memory T cells was significantly reduced by siplizumab. Because sequences below about 10^-5 frequency were poorly captured, only a minor fraction of alloreactive clones could be mapped to unstimulated subsets.

To note about this clone: The antigen it binds to is not known. Base qualities were left out, and no much larger clone turns up one base away. At the DNA level, this CDR3 is encoded by other sequences in the same sample as well.

Library construction relied on the immunoSEQ multiplex PCR assay. The deep sequencing platform assayed some 90,000 TCR templates per sample. Genomic DNA extracted from sorted T cells was used for TCRbeta CDR3 sequencing. Per the source publication's procedure: The R programming language was used for the clonal analysis of the TCRbeta CDR3 data. Alloreactive CD4+ and CD8+ clones were defined by comparing unstimulated samples with post-reaction CFSE-low samples. Regulatory or non-regulatory origin of alloreactive CD4+ clones was assigned by matching sequences to the sorted unstimulated Treg and non-Treg repertoires. Not all clones reach the TCRdb copy of this immuneACCESS table, which keeps in-frame sequences only. Checked studies attribute under half of the gap to unresolved V genes and leave the rest unexplained. V and J calls and clone size are given by that table; D and trimming were obtained from the DNA. Here the sample has around 83,000 clones; over 80% occur a single time. The top ten constitute around 16% of the sample.

V and J are truncated by 4 bases and 0 bases respectively, leaving an intervening sequence of 1 base. The cysteine opens and the phenylalanine closes a CDR3 of 11 amino acids. CDR3 DNA is the only sequence kept; it has 33 bases, read in frame from the first base. CDR1 and CDR2, per the germline V gene, are MNHNS and SASEGT. Sorted unstimulated T cells and proliferating T cells recovered from mixed lymphocyte reactions were subjected to TCRbeta CDR3 sequencing. Fresh whole blood from fewer than 12 HLA-typed healthy donors was used to isolate PBMCs. The sequence joins TRBV6-1 to TRBJ2-7, with the D gene not clear enough to name. Sequenced sample: CD4+ T cells sorted from blood. The source of this sequence is a human donor in good health. The CDR3 sequence is CASSASYEQYF. The DNA sequence is as follows: TGTGCCAGCAGTGCCTCCTACGAGCAGTACTTC.